Each of the 23 T cell receptor beta chains below was sequenced from the same sample in a study of blood T cell repertoires in COVID-19. Assay used: immunoSEQ multiplex PCR; TCRdb lists only in-frame clones, some missing. The data show about 160,000 clones, more than 75% seen once. Source material: peripheral blood. The receptors shown here come from a man aged 18 to 30 with acute or convalescent COVID-19.

This chain connects TRBV6-1 to TRBJ2-1; 7 bases match TRBD1. This CDR3 is 14 amino acids long. V trimming: 3 bases; J trimming: 5 bases; junction bases outside the gene matches: 4. Germline-derived CDR1 and CDR2 are MNHNS and SASEGT. CDR3 DNA: TGTGCCAGCAGTGAGGACAGGACGAACAATGAGCAGTTCTTC. This sequence encodes CASSEDRTNNEQFF.

This rearrangement joins TRBV5-3 to TRBJ2-1; tentative D call: TRBD1 (6 bases). TRBV5-3 is identified as an open reading frame with a role that is uncertain. The CDR3 consists of 14 residues. V shed 3 bases and J shed 8 bases, with 15 bases lying between them. The CDR3 loop reads CARSSRGRVDEQFF. The CDR3, as DNA: TGTGCCAGAAGCTCCAGGGGAAGGGTTGATGAGCAGTTCTTC.

The rearrangement uses TRBV5-1 and TRBJ1-4; unclear D gene. The V gene's germline CDR1 is SGHRS and CDR2 YFSETQ. This CDR3 region has 14 residues. With 0 bases removed from V and 4 bases from J, the gap between germline ends came to 7 bases. The CDR3 here is CASSLGPVNEKLFF. CDR3 bases: TGCGCCAGCAGCTTGGGGCCAGTTAATGAAAAACTGTTTTTT.

The count of this clone is one. The chain combines TRBV12-5 with TRBJ1-2; 8 bases map to TRBD1. The germline V gene has CDR1 LGHNT and CDR2 FRNRAP. The CDR3 has 13 residues. Trimming cost V 6 bases and J 8 bases; bases outside gene matches: 8. The CDR3, as DNA: TGTGCTAGTGGCTTCACAGGGGGACGGGGCTACACCTTC. Protein product: CASGFTGGRGYTF.

This sequence joins TRBV6-5 and TRBJ1-1; possible D gene TRBD1, 6 bases. The CDR3 sequence is 15 residues long. Trimming cost V 7 bases and J 1 base, with 16 bases left between them. The germline V gene has CDR1 MNHEY and CDR2 SVGAGI. The DNA of the CDR3 is TGTGCCAGCACCCGAGCGCTGGACAGGAACACTGAAGCTTTCTTT. Translating it yields CASTRALDRNTEAFF.

The chain combines TRBV5-5 with TRBJ2-3, with 13 positions matching TRBD2. Germline lookup yields CDR1 SGHKS and CDR2 YYEKEE (reference sequence). The CDR3 contains 17 residues. V was clipped by 4 bases and J by 2 bases; unmatched bases: 7. The CDR3 loop reads CASSHPTSGGDTDTQYF. The CDR3 DNA sequence: TGTGCCAGCAGCCATCCCACTAGCGGGGGGGACACAGATACGCAGTATTTT.

CDR3 nucleotides: TGTGCCAGCAGCTTCTGGGGGGTCGTTAACACTGAAGCTTTCTTT. It is translated as CASSFWGVVNTEAFF. This chain joins TRBV5-8 and TRBJ1-1; D may be TRBD1 (5 bases). Germline V gene sequence: CDR1 SGHTS, CDR2 YDEGEE. The CDR3 contains 15 residues. The germline V and J ends were trimmed by 2 bases and 2 bases, with 13 bases remaining between them.

The chain has TRBV27 and TRBJ1-2; 9 positions agree with TRBD1. Germline lookup yields CDR1 MNHEY and CDR2 SMNVEV (reference sequence). V lost 5 bases to trimming and J lost 8 bases; unmatched junction nucleotides: 9. This CDR3 is 14 amino acids long. The CDR3 protein is CASSPGGTGKGYTF. CDR3 nucleotide sequence: TGTGCCAGCAGTCCCGGCGGGACAGGGAAAGGCTACACCTTC.

The chain joins TRBV6-5 to TRBJ2-7, with a possible D match to TRBD2 (5 bases). Germline assignment: CDR1 MNHEY and CDR2 SVGAGI. With 11 bases removed from V and 0 bases from J, the gap between germline ends came to 17 bases. The CDR3 extends over 14 amino acids. CDR3: CAGGFWTGSYEQYF. The CDR3 nucleotides read TGTGCCGGAGGCTTTTGGACGGGCTCCTACGAGCAGTACTTC.

The CDR3 DNA follows: TGTGCCAGCAGCTTAGAACTCGTCAATGAGCAGTTCTTC. The encoded protein is CASSLELVNEQFF. V and J are TRBV7-6 and TRBJ2-1, with D uncertain. Germline loops: CDR1 SGHVS, CDR2 FNYEAQ. The CDR3 has 13 residues. V lost 1 base and J lost 6, with 7 bases in between.

The J gene is TRBJ2-7, the V gene TRBV7-8; possible D gene TRBD1, 6 bases. Trimming cost V 2 bases and J 5 bases, with 13 bases left between them. This CDR3 has 14 amino acids. CDR1 SGHVS and CDR2 FQNEAQ come from the germline V gene. The CDR3 region is CASSLFRQEDEQYF. The DNA of the CDR3 is TGTGCCAGCAGCTTATTCAGACAGGAGGACGAGCAGTACTTC.

The chain combines TRBV7-9 with TRBJ2-7; D possibly corresponds to TRBD2 (5 bases). CDR3 length: 14 amino acids. Per germline, CDR1 SEHNR and CDR2 FQNEAQ (reference sequence). V was cut by 5 bases and J by 3 bases, with 14 bases left in between. CDR3 amino acids: CASSPSRAYYEQYF. The CDR3 DNA sequence: TGTGCCAGCAGCCCATCGAGGGCCTACTACGAGCAGTACTTC.

J is TRBJ1-3 and V is TRBV4-1; D is possibly TRBD1 (6 bases). V dropped 2 bases and J dropped 3 bases, with 17 bases sitting between them. In germline, CDR1 is MGHRA, CDR2 YSYEKL. The CDR3 is made up of 17 amino acids. DNA for the CDR3: TGCGCCAGCAGCCAAACACAGGGCCAGACGAGTGGAAACACCATATATTTT. It yields the protein CASSQTQGQTSGNTIYF.

The rearrangement links TRBV5-4 to TRBJ2-2; TRBD1 matches 8 bases. CDR1 is SGHNT, CDR2 YYREEE, per germline (reference sequence). The junction had 3 bases not matched to a gene; V was cut back by 0 bases and J by 5 bases. CDR3 size: 15 residues. In DNA form, the CDR3 reads TGTGCCAGCAGCTTGGGGACAGGGAGTACCGGGGAGCTGTTTTTT. Its translation is CASSLGTGSTGELFF.

This chain links TRBV14 with TRBJ2-1; no clear D. Germline V gives CDR1 SGHDN, CDR2 FVKESK. The CDR3 is 13 residues long. V was cut by 3 bases and J by 6 bases, with 9 bases left in between. The CDR3 DNA reads as TGTGCCAGCAGCCACGACTGGCTCAATGAGCAGTTCTTC. This translates into CASSHDWLNEQFF.

This clone showed up many times. This chain joins TRBV5-1 and TRBJ2-2, with TRBD2 as a possible D gene (7 bases). This CDR3 region has 18 residues. Germline lookup yields CDR1 SGHRS and CDR2 YFSETQ. V shed 2 bases and J shed 3 bases, with 20 bases lying between them. The CDR3 sequence is CASSFSGGGNKDTGELFF. Here the CDR3 DNA reads TGCGCCAGCAGCTTTTCGGGGGGCGGGAACAAGGACACCGGGGAGCTGTTTTTT.

The chain is built from TRBV6-2 or TRBV6-3 and TRBJ1-1; D might be TRBD1 (5 bases). Germline V CDR1 and CDR2: MNHEY, SVGEGT. There are 14 residues in the CDR3. V was clipped by 5 bases and J by 6 bases, with 16 bases between them. The CDR3 DNA is TGTGCCAGCAGTCCCCGGGGGGGGGAATCTGAAGCTTTCTTT. Protein: CASSPRGGESEAFF.

CDR3 loop: CASRITGGNTIYF. Written as DNA, the CDR3 is TGTGCCAGCAGAATCACGGGGGGAAACACCATATATTTT. The chain joins TRBV6-5 to TRBJ1-3; unclear D gene. Germline-derived CDR1 and CDR2 are MNHEY and SVGAGI. The CDR3 consists of 13 residues. V was shortened by 6 bases and J by 4 bases, with 10 bases between the two germline ends.

This sequence joins TRBV9 and TRBJ1-1; D is possibly TRBD1 (5 bases). The CDR3 totals 15 residues. CDR1 and CDR2 (germline): SGDLS, YYNGEE. The ends were cut back, 0 bases at V and 1 base at J, with 10 bases in the middle. The CDR3 DNA sequence: TGTGCCAGCAGCGTAGCAGGCCAGGGGAACACTGAAGCTTTCTTT. Translated, it gives CASSVAGQGNTEAFF.

This clone was recorded once. The chain links TRBV5-5 to TRBJ1-5; no clear D. This CDR3 is built from 14 residues. The V gene lost 3 bases and the J gene lost 4 bases, with 11 bases spanning the gap. The germline CDR1 and CDR2 sequences are SGHKS and YYEKEE (reference sequence). This chain's CDR3 is CASSSIGENQPQHF. CDR3 coding DNA: TGTGCCAGCAGCTCTATTGGAGAAAATCAGCCCCAGCATTTT.

V is TRBV5-1 and J is TRBJ1-1; D not resolved. From germline, CDR1 is SGHRS and CDR2 YFSETQ. Trimming removed 0 bases from V and 5 bases from J, with 14 bases in between. This CDR3 is 15 amino acids long. CDR3 residues: CASSLATGGRTEAFF. CDR3 DNA: TGCGCCAGCAGCTTGGCCACTGGAGGGAGGACTGAAGCTTTCTTT.

The V gene is TRBV11-2, the J gene TRBJ2-3; 7 positions agree with TRBD2. Germline CDR1 and CDR2: SGHAT and FQNNGV. V shed 8 bases, J shed 0 bases, and the junction held 2 bases outside the gene matches. CDR3 length: 13 amino acids. The DNA of the CDR3 is TGTGCCAGCGGGGACTATAGCACAGATACGCAGTATTTT. It yields the protein CASGDYSTDTQYF. The full variable domain, completed using reference TRBV11-2 and TRBJ2-3, is EAGVAQSPRYKIIEKRQSVAFWCNPISGHATLYWYQQILGQGPKLLIQFQNNGVVDDSQLPKDRFSAERLKGVDSTLKIQPAKLEDSAVYLCASGDYSTDTQYFGPGTRLTVL.

This chain links TRBV5-1 with TRBJ1-1; no definite D call. The V gene's germline CDR1 is SGHRS and CDR2 YFSETQ. With 3 bases removed from V and 0 bases from J, the gap between germline ends came to 6 bases. The CDR3 covers 13 residues. CDR3 amino acids: CASSSEVNTEAFF. The CDR3 bases are TGCGCCAGCAGCTCCGAGGTGAACACTGAAGCTTTCTTT.